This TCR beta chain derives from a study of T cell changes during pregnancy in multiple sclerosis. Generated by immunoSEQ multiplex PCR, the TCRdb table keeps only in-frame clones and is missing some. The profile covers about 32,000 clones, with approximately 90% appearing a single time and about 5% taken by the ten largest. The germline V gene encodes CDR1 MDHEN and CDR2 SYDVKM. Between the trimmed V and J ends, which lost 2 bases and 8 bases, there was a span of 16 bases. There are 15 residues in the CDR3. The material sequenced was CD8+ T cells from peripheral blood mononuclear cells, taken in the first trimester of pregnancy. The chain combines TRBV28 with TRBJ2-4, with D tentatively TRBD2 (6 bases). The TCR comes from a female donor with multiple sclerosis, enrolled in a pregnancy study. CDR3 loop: CASSLTAGWRDIQYF. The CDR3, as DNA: TGTGCCAGCAGTTTAACGGCGGGGTGGAGGGACATTCAGTACTTC.